This TCR beta chain derives from a study of regulatory T cells in long-lasting Graves disease. Through Arm-PCR of CDR3 regions and iRepertoire HTBI primers, TCR beta libraries were built. TCRdb ran MiXCR on the multiplex PCR reads and lists one entry per CDR3 protein. The sample lists 310,000 or so distinct CDR3 sequences; 20% were seen once. This clonotype has only a few counts. With 2 bases removed from V and 7 bases from J, the gap between germline ends came to 8 bases. Germline V gene lookup returns CDR1 MGHRA and CDR2 YSYEKL. The CDR3 is 13 residues long. Sample time point: persistent/refractory GD, antithyroid drugs over 5 years with positive TRAb. PBMC-extracted RNA yielded the TCR library.

Sequenced material: peripheral blood mononuclear cells (PBMCs), taken when the disease was refractory, from a patient treated with antithyroid drugs. The genes are TRBV4-1 and TRBJ1-4; D uncertain. The sequence came from a female donor with Graves disease. CDR3 amino acids: CASSQPGSEKLFF. Here the CDR3 DNA reads TGCGCCAGCAGCCAACCGGGGAGTGAAAAACTGTTTTTT.